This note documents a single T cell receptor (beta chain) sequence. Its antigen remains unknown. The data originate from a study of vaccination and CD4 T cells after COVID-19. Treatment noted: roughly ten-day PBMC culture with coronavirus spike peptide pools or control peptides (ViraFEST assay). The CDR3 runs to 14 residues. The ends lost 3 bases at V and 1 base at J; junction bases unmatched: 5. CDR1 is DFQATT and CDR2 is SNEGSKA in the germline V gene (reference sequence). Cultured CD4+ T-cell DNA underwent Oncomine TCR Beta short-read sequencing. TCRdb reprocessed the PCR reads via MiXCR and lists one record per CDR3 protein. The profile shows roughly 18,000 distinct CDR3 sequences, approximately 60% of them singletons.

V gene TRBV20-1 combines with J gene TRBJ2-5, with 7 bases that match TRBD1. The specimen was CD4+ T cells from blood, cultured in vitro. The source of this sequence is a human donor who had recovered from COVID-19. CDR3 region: CSARDGTAQETQYF. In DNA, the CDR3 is TGCAGTGCTAGGGATGGGACAGCCCAAGAGACCCAGTACTTC.